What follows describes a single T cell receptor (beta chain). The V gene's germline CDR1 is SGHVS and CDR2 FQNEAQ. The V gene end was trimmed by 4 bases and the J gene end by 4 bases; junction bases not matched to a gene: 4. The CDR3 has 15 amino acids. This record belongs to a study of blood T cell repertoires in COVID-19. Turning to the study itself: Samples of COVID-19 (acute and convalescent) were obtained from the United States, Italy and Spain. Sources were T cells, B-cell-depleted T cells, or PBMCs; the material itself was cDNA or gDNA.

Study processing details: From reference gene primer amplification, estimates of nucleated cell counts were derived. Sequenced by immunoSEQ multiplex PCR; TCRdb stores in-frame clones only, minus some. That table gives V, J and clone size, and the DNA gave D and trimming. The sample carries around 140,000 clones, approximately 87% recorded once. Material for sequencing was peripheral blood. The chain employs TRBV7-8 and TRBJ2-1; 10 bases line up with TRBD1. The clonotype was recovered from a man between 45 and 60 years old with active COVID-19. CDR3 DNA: TGTGCCAGCAGCTCCGACAGGGGGCCGTACAATGAGCAGTTCTTC. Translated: CASSSDRGPYNEQFF.